These T cell receptor beta chains were read from a single sample in a study of blood T cell repertoires in COVID-19. Data came from immunoSEQ multiplex PCR; TCRdb stores just in-frame clones and leaves some out. This table has approximately 74,000 clones, 70% to 90% appearing once. Sequenced sample: peripheral blood. These receptors all come from a man aged 65 to 85 with acute or convalescent COVID-19. Each CDR3 is given with its conserved first and last residue. D genes are given only for firm matches. Only part of the rows carry a size: once, few, many, or a class if the clone is expanded.

14	TRBV6-5	TRBJ1-4	NA	TRBD1	CASRTGTGGGKLFF	TGTGCCAGCAGGACCGGGACAGGGGGGGGAAAACTGTTTTTT
14	TRBV7-8	TRBJ1-1	NA	TRBD1	CASSSTGGITEAFF	TGTGCCAGCAGCTCGACAGGGGGGATAACTGAAGCTTTCTTT
14	TRBV3-1/TRBV3-2	TRBJ2-7	NA	NA	CASSQGAGDREQYF	TGTGCCAGCAGCCAAGGCGCGGGAGACAGGGAGCAGTACTTC
15	TRBV2	TRBJ1-2	once	TRBD1	CASGGSDRGLDGYTF	TGTGCCAGTGGGGGTTCCGACAGGGGTTTAGATGGCTACACCTTC
13	TRBV6-5	TRBJ2-5	NA	NA	CASSYGGMETQYF	TGTGCCAGCAGTTACGGGGGGATGGAGACCCAGTACTTC
15	TRBV6-1	TRBJ2-4	NA	NA	CASSDKGLAKNIQYF	TGTGCCAGCAGTGATAAAGGACTAGCCAAAAACATTCAGTACTTC
15	TRBV18	TRBJ1-5	NA	TRBD1	CASSPGQGGNQPQHF	TGTGCCAGCTCACCGGGACAGGGGGGCAATCAGCCCCAGCATTTT
15	TRBV11-2	TRBJ2-3	NA	TRBD1	CASSFLQGSTDTQYF	TGTGCCAGCAGCTTCCTACAGGGGTCCACAGATACGCAGTATTTT
15	TRBV5-1	TRBJ1-1	NA	NA	CASSAPPPRGTEAFF	TGCGCCAGCAGCGCTCCTCCCCCTAGGGGAACTGAAGCTTTCTTT
14	TRBV7-2	TRBJ2-7	NA	NA	CASRWGRSSYEQYF	TGTGCCAGCAGGTGGGGCAGGAGCTCCTACGAGCAGTACTTC
14	TRBV18	TRBJ1-2	few	NA	CASSSGTNGYGYTF	TGTGCCAGCTCCTCAGGGACAAACGGCTATGGCTACACCTTC
15	TRBV2	TRBJ1-1	once	NA	CASSDGSGGFTEAFF	TGTGCCAGCAGTGACGGCTCCGGGGGATTCACTGAAGCTTTCTTT
16	TRBV6-2/TRBV6-3	TRBJ2-7	few	TRBD2	CASSNRLARRSYEQYF	TGTGCCAGCAGTAACCGACTAGCGCGACGCTCCTACGAGCAGTACTTC
14	TRBV3-1/TRBV3-2	TRBJ2-5	NA	NA	CASSLRHVQETQYF	TGTGCCAGCAGTCTGAGACATGTCCAAGAGACCCAGTACTTC
14	TRBV10-3	TRBJ1-5	NA	NA	CAISEEGYTQPQHF	TGTGCCATCAGTGAAGAGGGTTACACTCAGCCCCAGCATTTT
13	TRBV24-1	TRBJ2-3	NA	TRBD1	CATGTGDTDTQYF	TGTGCCACCGGGACAGGAGACACAGATACGCAGTATTTT
14	TRBV10-1	TRBJ2-3	NA	NA	CASSTSRGADTQYF	TGCGCCAGCAGTACCTCGAGAGGAGCAGATACGCAGTATTTT
14	TRBV7-6	TRBJ2-1	NA	NA	CASTYGESYNEQFF	TGTGCCAGCACCTACGGAGAGTCCTACAATGAGCAGTTCTTC
16	TRBV19	TRBJ2-2	NA	TRBD1	CASSDSGQRSTGELFF	TGTGCCAGTAGCGACTCGGGACAGAGAAGCACCGGGGAGCTGTTTTTT
13	TRBV28	TRBJ1-1	few	TRBD1	CASTGQGRIEAFF	TGTGCCAGCACTGGACAGGGTCGGATTGAAGCTTTCTTT
15	TRBV6-6	TRBJ1-5	NA	NA	CASSYSGQAFGPQHF	TGTGCCAGCAGTTACTCGGGGCAGGCCTTCGGGCCCCAGCATTTT
14	TRBV5-1	TRBJ2-2	NA	TRBD1	CASTTGASTGELFF	TGCGCCAGCACCACAGGGGCGAGCACCGGGGAGCTGTTTTTT
14	TRBV7-3	TRBJ2-7	NA	TRBD1	CASSFVRGSQEQYF	TGTGCCAGCAGCTTCGTCAGGGGGTCCCAAGAGCAGTACTTC
16	TRBV18	TRBJ2-7	NA	TRBD2	CASSPGGAGGPDEQYF	TGTGCCAGCTCACCAGGAGGGGCGGGAGGGCCTGACGAGCAGTACTTC
15	TRBV6-6	TRBJ1-3	NA	NA	CASSSEGAGRVTIYF	TGTGCCAGCAGTTCAGAAGGGGCAGGGCGCGTCACCATATATTTT
17	TRBV15	TRBJ2-5	NA	NA	CATSRALRGGGQETQYF	TGTGCCACCAGCAGAGCCCTCAGGGGAGGGGGACAAGAGACCCAGTACTTC
15	TRBV5-8	TRBJ2-5	NA	TRBD1	CASSLGQGIQETQYF	TGTGCCAGCAGCTTGGGACAGGGAATCCAAGAGACCCAGTACTTC
16	TRBV9	TRBJ2-2	NA	NA	CASSVLPRGDTGELFF	TGTGCCAGCAGCGTACTCCCGCGGGGCGACACCGGGGAGCTGTTTTTT
16	TRBV11-2	TRBJ2-3	NA	TRBD2	CASSQRLAGSSSTQYF	TGTGCCAGCAGCCAAAGACTAGCGGGGTCCAGCAGTACGCAGTATTTT
13	TRBV2	TRBJ1-1	few	NA	CASTLQGFTEAFF	TGTGCCAGCACCTTACAGGGCTTCACTGAAGCTTTCTTT
14	TRBV27	TRBJ1-5	NA	NA	CASSEGRSNQPQHF	TGTGCCAGCAGTGAGGGAAGGAGCAATCAGCCCCAGCATTTT
16	TRBV11-2	TRBJ2-2	once	TRBD2	CASSTTSGRGAGELFF	TGTGCCAGCAGTACGACTAGCGGGAGAGGGGCCGGGGAGCTGTTTTTT
15	TRBV7-2	TRBJ2-7	NA	TRBD2	CASSLSPAGGIEQYF	TGTGCCAGCAGCTTAAGTCCAGCGGGAGGAATCGAGCAGTACTTC
12	TRBV29-1	TRBJ2-3	NA	NA	CSVDPGTDTQYF	TGCAGCGTTGATCCTGGCACAGATACGCAGTATTTT
13	TRBV29-1	TRBJ1-6	NA	NA	CSVAEGVGSPLHF	TGCAGCGTGGCCGAGGGGGTAGGTTCACCCCTCCACTTT
15	TRBV7-8	TRBJ2-1	NA	TRBD2	CASSLKREGSNEQFF	TGTGCCAGCAGCCTCAAGCGGGAGGGTTCCAATGAGCAGTTCTTC
13	TRBV10-1	TRBJ2-1	once	NA	CASSPGLHNEQFF	TGCGCCAGCAGTCCGGGACTCCACAATGAGCAGTTCTTC
13	TRBV10-2	TRBJ2-7	NA	NA	CASSLGANYEQYF	TGCGCCAGCAGTCTGGGGGCCAACTACGAGCAGTACTTC
16	TRBV5-1	TRBJ2-7	NA	TRBD2	CASSPFAGRAPYEQYF	TGCGCCAGCAGCCCATTCGCGGGGAGGGCCCCCTACGAGCAGTACTTC
15	TRBV14	TRBJ1-1	few	NA	CASSQLRAPNTEAFF	TGTGCCAGCAGCCAACTCAGGGCCCCGAACACTGAAGCTTTCTTT
15	TRBV6-1	TRBJ1-4	NA	TRBD1	CASSELTGWNEKLFF	TGTGCCAGCAGTGAACTGACAGGGTGGAATGAAAAACTGTTTTTT
15	TRBV18	TRBJ2-1	NA	TRBD2	CASSPNGGEYNEQFF	TGTGCCAGCTCACCAAACGGGGGGGAATACAATGAGCAGTTCTTC
18	TRBV15	TRBJ2-2	NA	NA	CATSRDETSPSRHGELFF	TGTGCCACCAGCAGAGACGAGACTAGTCCGTCGCGTCACGGGGAGCTGTTTTTT